This entry concerns a single T cell receptor (beta chain). This clone has just one count. Which antigen it targets is not known. There are no base qualities to consult, and no much larger clone falls within one base. This record comes from a study of blood T cell repertoires in COVID-19 (dated by TCRdb to about 2020). About the investigation overall: The collaborator samples originated in the United States, Italy and Spain and spanned the acute and convalescent phases of COVID-19. The material from the prospective study consisted of cDNA or gDNA derived from T cells, B-cell-depleted T cells, or PBMCs. Deeply sampled blood TCRbeta repertoires from subjects exposed to, actively infected with, or recovered from COVID-19 were included in the dataset. The repertoires were released in a freely available public database meant as a resource for research on the immune response to SARS-CoV-2. Samples came from the ongoing ImmuneRACE study (first 160 participants) plus 1,254 subjects from 6 global collaborators. The sample metadata nearly always contained a de-identified subject ID, COVID-19 status, age in years and sex. HLA class I and class II types, where available, came from metadata supplied by the sample provider rather than from assay-based typing. General study outcomes and caveats: Clinical and demographic metadata were provided uncurated, with the amount varying by source and participant.

Measured from the cysteine to the phenylalanine, the CDR3 is 17 residues long. Only the CDR3 portion is preserved as DNA: 51 bases, with reading frame beginning at the first base. Trimmed from V: 6 bases; trimmed from J: 4 bases; junction bases lacking a gene match: 12. From the germline V gene (reference sequence), CDR1 is LNHDA and CDR2 is SQIVND. Samples from volunteer blood donors who had recovered from COVID-19 were contributed by a second Seattle source. Each collaborating institution followed its own protocols to collect whole blood in K2EDTA tubes. For TCRbeta analysis, collaborators shipped samples as frozen whole blood, isolated PBMCs, or DNA extracted from either of those sample types. TCRbeta CDR3 regions were amplified from genomic DNA by means of the immunoSEQ Assay, a bias-controlled multiplex PCR. The study's processing was this. Nucleated cell counts per sample were estimated from amplification of reference gene primers within the assay. To quantify the absolute abundance of each unique TCRbeta CDR3 rearrangement, sequence reads were collapsed and filtered. For each sample, productive Simpson clonality was calculated by taking the square root of Simpson's diversity index across productive rearrangements. TCRdb retrieved this table from immuneACCESS and kept in-frame rearrangements only. Not all clones are present; in checked studies, unresolved V genes account for under half, and no reason is known for the remainder. The V and J calls and clone size were taken over from that table, and D and trimming were inferred from the DNA. The sample includes roughly 160,000 clones, with approximately 90% observed a single time. Roughly 2% of the sample is taken by the ten largest.

Sequencing used peripheral blood. The chain was built from TRBV19 and TRBJ2-2; TRBD2 fits 9 bases in the junction. The source is a man aged 50 to 59 who had recovered from COVID-19. This receptor carries the CDR3 CASRLSGTSRRTGELFF. In nucleotide form, the sequence is TGTGCCAGTAGGCTTTCCGGGACTAGCCGTCGCACCGGGGAGCTGTTTTTT.